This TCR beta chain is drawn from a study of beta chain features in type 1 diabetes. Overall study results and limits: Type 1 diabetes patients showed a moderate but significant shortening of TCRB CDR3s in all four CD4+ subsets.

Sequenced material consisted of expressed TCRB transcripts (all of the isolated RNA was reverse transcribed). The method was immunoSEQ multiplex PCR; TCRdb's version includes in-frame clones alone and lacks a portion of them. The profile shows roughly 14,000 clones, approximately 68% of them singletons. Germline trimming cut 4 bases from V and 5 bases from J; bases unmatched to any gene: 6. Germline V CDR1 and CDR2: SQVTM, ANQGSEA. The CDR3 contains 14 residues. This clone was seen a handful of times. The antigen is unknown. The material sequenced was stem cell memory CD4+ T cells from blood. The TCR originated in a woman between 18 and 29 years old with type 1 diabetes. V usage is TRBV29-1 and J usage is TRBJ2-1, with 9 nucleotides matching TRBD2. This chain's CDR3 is CSVVRLAGNNEQFF. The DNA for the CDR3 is TGCAGCGTTGTCCGCCTAGCGGGGAACAATGAGCAGTTCTTC.